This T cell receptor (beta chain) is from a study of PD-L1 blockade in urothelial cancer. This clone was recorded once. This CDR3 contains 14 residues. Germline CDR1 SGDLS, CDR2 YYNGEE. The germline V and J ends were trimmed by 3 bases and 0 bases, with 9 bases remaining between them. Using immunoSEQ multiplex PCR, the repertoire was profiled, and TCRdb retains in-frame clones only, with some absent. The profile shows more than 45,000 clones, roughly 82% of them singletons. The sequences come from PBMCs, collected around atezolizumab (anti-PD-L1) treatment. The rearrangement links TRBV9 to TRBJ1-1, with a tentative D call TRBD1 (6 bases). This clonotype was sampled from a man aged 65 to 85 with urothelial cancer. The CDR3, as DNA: TGTGCCAGCAGCGCCCAGGGGATGAACACTGAAGCTTTCTTT. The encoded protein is CASSAQGMNTEAFF.